The clone carrying this T cell receptor (beta chain) was recorded only once. The antigen is undetermined. TCRdb independently ran MiXCR on the RT-PCR reads; one entry per CDR3 protein. The sample lists about 4,200 distinct CDR3 sequences; 65% to 90% were seen once. These data come from a study of yellow fever vaccine responses in identical twins. Study-level results: Twins' vaccine T cell responses reportedly seemed partly convergent and partly personalized.

Trimming pared 1 base from V and 2 bases from J, leaving 18 bases between. Germline CDR1 and CDR2: SNHLY and FYNNEI. This CDR3 region has 17 residues. Material: T cells from blood (PBMCs), unsorted or a sorted subset (not recorded which), obtained before or after yellow fever vaccination (not recorded which). The chain carries TRBV2 and TRBJ2-7, with D possibly matching TRBD1 (6 bases). The sequence was collected from a woman between 18 and 30 years old who received the yellow fever vaccine. The DNA of the CDR3 is TGTGCCAGCAGTGAAGTGATCAGGGGACCAACCACCTACGAGCAGTACTTC. It encodes CASSEVIRGPTTYEQYF.